This T cell receptor beta chain was recorded in a study of PD-L1 blockade in urothelial cancer. Described time point: pretreatment peripheral blood. Libraries were prepared by immunoSEQ multiplex PCR; TCRdb keeps only in-frame clonotypes and omits some of them. Among 50,000 or so clones listed, roughly 84% were seen once. The CDR3 covers 17 residues. V lost 4 bases, J lost 3 bases, and 10 bases stayed unmatched. Germline assignment: CDR1 SGHVS and CDR2 FNYEAQ. Sequencing was performed on PBMCs, taken around atezolizumab (anti-PD-L1) treatment. The source is a man aged 50 or older with urothelial cancer. This chain uses TRBV7-6 with TRBJ1-3; 9 bases match TRBD1. The CDR3 DNA follows: TGTGCCAGCAGCTCGCCTCTCGACAGGGGGAATGGAAACACCATATATTTT. Its translation is CASSSPLDRGNGNTIYF.